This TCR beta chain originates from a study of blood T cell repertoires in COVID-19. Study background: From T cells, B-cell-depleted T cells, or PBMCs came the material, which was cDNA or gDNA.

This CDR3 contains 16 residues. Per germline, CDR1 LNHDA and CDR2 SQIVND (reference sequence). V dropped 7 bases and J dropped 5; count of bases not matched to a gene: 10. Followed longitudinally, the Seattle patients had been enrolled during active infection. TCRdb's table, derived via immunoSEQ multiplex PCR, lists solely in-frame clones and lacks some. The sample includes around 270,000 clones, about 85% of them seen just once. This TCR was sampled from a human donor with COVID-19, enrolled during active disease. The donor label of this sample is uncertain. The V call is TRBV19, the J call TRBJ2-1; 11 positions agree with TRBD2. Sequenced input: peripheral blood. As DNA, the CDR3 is TGTGCCAGTAAGGTACTAGCGGGAGTTTCCAACAATGAGCAGTTCTTC. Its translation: CASKVLAGVSNNEQFF.